This T cell receptor beta chain was obtained from a study of control samples from healthy donors and cancer patients. Between the trimmed V and J ends, which lost 5 bases and 4 bases, there was a span of 14 bases. The CDR3 is made up of 15 amino acids. CDR1 and CDR2 from the germline V gene are SGHTA and FQGTGA. Sequencing used immunoSEQ multiplex PCR; TCRdb keeps in-frame clones, though not all of them. The repertoire holds about 84,000 clones, with 91% as singletons. Sequencing used blood. V usage is TRBV7-3 and J usage is TRBJ2-2; D perhaps matches TRBD2 (5 bases). The clonotype comes from a man aged 30-40 years in good health. The CDR3 DNA reads TGTGCCAGCAGCGCCCCGAGGGCGGGCACCGGGGAGCTGTTTTTT. This sequence encodes CASSAPRAGTGELFF.